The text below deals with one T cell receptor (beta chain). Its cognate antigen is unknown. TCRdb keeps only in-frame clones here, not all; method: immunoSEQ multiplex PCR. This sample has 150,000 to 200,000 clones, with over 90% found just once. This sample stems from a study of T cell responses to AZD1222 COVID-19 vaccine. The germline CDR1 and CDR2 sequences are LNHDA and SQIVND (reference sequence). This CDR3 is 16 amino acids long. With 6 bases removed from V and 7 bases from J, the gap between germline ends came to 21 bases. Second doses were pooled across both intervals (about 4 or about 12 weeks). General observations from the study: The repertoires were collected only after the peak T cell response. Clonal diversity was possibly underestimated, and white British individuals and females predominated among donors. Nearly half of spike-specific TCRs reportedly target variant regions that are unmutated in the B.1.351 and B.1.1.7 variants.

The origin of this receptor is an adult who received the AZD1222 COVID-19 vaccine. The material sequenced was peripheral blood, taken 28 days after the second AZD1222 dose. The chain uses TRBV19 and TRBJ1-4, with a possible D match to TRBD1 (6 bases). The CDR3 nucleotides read TGTGCCAGTAGAACCTCTGGGCCCCAAGGGGGTGAAAAACTGTTTTTT. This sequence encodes CASRTSGPQGGEKLFF.